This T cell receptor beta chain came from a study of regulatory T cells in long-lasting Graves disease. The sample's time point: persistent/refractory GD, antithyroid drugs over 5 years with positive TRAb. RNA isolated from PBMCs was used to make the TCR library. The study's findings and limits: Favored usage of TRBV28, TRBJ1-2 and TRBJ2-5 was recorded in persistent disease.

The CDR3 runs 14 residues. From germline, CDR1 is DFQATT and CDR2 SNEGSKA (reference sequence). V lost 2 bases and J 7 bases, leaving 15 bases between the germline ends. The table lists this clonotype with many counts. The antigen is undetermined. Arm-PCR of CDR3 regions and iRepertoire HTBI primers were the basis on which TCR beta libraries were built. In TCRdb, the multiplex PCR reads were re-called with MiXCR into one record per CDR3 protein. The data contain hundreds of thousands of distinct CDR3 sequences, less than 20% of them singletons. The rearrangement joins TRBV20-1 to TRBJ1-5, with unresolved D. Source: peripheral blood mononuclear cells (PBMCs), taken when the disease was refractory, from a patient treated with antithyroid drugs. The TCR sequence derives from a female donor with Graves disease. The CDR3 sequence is CSARFPRDEQPQHF. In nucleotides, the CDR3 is TGCAGTGCTAGATTCCCGAGAGACGAACAGCCCCAGCATTTT.